This T cell receptor (beta chain) was found in a study of identical twins. Study-wide findings and caveats: Carriage of fewer insertions was seen in abundant cord blood beta clonotypes, whereas memory repertoires showed none. Twin pairs had excess sharing that was weaker in beta out-of-frame sequences. Models underpredicted monozygotic twin sharing of out-of-frame TCR alpha.

A template switching step contributed a universal primer site, while unique molecular identifiers were present in the cDNA. TCRdb re-called the 5' RACE reads through MiXCR, storing one row per CDR3 protein. In the table there are 350,000 to 600,000 distinct CDR3 sequences, approximately 15% of which are singletons. With regard to this clonotype: Antigen unknown.

The V end was cut by 1 base, the J end by 2 bases, with 11 bases between. The length of the CDR3 is 15 residues. CDR1 is SGHVS and CDR2 is FNYEAQ in the germline V gene. The sample was also reused in another study, on yellow fever vaccine responses in identical twins.

Source material: CD4+ T cells sorted from blood. The genes are TRBV7-6 and TRBJ2-5; D is possibly TRBD1 (6 bases). The source is a woman between 18 and 30 years old in good health. The CDR3 coding sequence is TGTGCCAGCAGCTTAGACGGACAGCTACAAGAGACCCAGTACTTC. As protein: CASSLDGQLQETQYF.